This entry concerns a single T cell receptor beta chain. In the original workflow: It was from reference gene primer amplification that nucleated cell counts were estimated. Clones were read by immunoSEQ multiplex PCR, and TCRdb kept only the in-frame ones, dropping some. V and J calls and clone size are given by that table; D and trimming were obtained from the DNA. This table has 130,000 to 150,000 clones, over 70% appearing once. Germline V gene data show CDR1 as WSHSY and CDR2 as SAAADI. The CDR3 length is 15 residues. The ends were cut back, 0 bases at V and 4 bases at J, with 13 bases in the middle. The entry originates in a study of blood T cell repertoires in COVID-19. Study-wide background: COVID-19 samples collected from the United States, Italy and Spain covered acute and convalescent phases. T cells, B-cell-depleted T cells, or PBMCs supplied cDNA or gDNA.

Sequencing was carried out using peripheral blood. V and J are TRBV10-2 and TRBJ2-7; maybe TRBD1 (5 bases). This clonotype originated in a woman between 55 and 75 years old with acute or convalescent COVID-19. CDR3 in amino acids: CASSESQWGLYEQYF. CDR3 DNA: TGCGCCAGCAGTGAGTCCCAGTGGGGCCTTTACGAGCAGTACTTC.